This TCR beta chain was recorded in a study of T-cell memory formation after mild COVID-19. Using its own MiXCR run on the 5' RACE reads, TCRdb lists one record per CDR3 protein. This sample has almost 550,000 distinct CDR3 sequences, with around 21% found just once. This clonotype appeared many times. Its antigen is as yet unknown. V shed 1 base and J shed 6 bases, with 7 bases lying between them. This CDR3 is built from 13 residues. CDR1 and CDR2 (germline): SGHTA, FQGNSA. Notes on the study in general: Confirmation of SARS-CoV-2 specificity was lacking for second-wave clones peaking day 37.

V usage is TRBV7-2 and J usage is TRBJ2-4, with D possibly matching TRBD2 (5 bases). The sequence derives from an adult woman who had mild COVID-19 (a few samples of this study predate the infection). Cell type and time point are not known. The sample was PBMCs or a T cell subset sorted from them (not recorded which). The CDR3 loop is CASSLGGLNIQYF. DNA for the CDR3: TGTGCCAGCAGCTTAGGCGGGTTAAACATTCAGTACTTC.